This TCR beta chain was profiled in a study of a mutant IDH1 vaccine in newly diagnosed glioma. Study summary: Treated individuals were around 60% male and around 38% female, averaging roughly 39 years of age. Study-level findings and limits: Researchers report vaccine-induced immune responses in roughly 94% of patients.

Profiling relied on immunoSEQ multiplex PCR, and the TCRdb table lists in-frame clones only, not all of them. The sample carries about 94,000 clones, about nine tenths recorded once. Specified time point: week 47, end of study. A 20-mer mutant IDH1 peptide at 300 ug was injected subcutaneously with topical imiquimod. Turning to this clone: Its antigen is as yet unknown.

The CDR3 consists of 11 residues. Per the germline V gene, CDR1 is LGHNT and CDR2 is FRNRAP. The receptor comes from a woman aged 50 to 65 with glioma. The sequencing used PBMCs, collected from a glioma patient whose treatment included an IDH1 peptide vaccine. The chain links TRBV12-5 to TRBJ2-5; D unresolved. The CDR3 loop reads CLELGWETQYF. DNA of the CDR3: TGTCTAGAGCTCGGATGGGAGACCCAGTACTTC.